The rows below give T cell receptor beta chains drawn from one sample of a study of identical twins. TCRdb itself ran the 5' RACE reads through MiXCR, one entry per CDR3 protein. Among approximately 890,000 distinct CDR3 sequences listed, roughly an eighth were seen once. Another study also made use of these data, one on yellow fever vaccine responses in identical twins.

Sequencing was carried out using PBMCs. Receptors were obtained from a woman between 18 and 30 years old in good health. CDR3s include the opening cysteine and the closing phenylalanine or tryptophan. Fields, in order: clone size, D gene, V gene, J gene, CDR3 protein, CDR3 DNA. D genes are given only for firm matches. Where a row states a size, it is once, few, many or the class of an expanded clone; other rows omit it.

abundance: .; d_gene: TRBD2; v_gene: TRBV20-1; j_gene: TRBJ2-3; CDR3aa: CSARDTSGGSTQYF; CDR3nt: TGCAGTGCTAGAGATACTAGCGGGGGAAGTACGCAGTATTTT
abundance: many; d_gene: .; v_gene: TRBV27; j_gene: TRBJ1-2; CDR3aa: CASSLLTYGYTF; CDR3nt: TGTGCCAGCAGTTTATTGACCTATGGCTACACCTTC
abundance: few; d_gene: .; v_gene: TRBV6-1; j_gene: TRBJ1-2; CDR3aa: CASTRSRVGDTPIYGYTF; CDR3nt: TGTGCCAGCACCCGAAGCCGGGTCGGAGACACTCCAATCTATGGCTACACCTTC
abundance: .; d_gene: .; v_gene: TRBV20-1; j_gene: TRBJ1-6; CDR3aa: CSARSGGYNSPLHF; CDR3nt: TGCAGTGCTAGGTCGGGCGGATATAATTCACCCCTCCACTTT
abundance: few; d_gene: TRBD2; v_gene: TRBV20-1; j_gene: TRBJ2-7; CDR3aa: CSASLAGGLEQYF; CDR3nt: TGCAGTGCTTCCCTAGCGGGAGGGCTCGAGCAGTACTTC
abundance: few; d_gene: TRBD2; v_gene: TRBV11-2; j_gene: TRBJ2-5; CDR3aa: CASSLDLSMGSGDGTQYF; CDR3nt: TGTGCCAGCAGCTTAGATCTTTCAATGGGTAGCGGGGACGGGACCCAGTACTTC
abundance: .; d_gene: .; v_gene: TRBV11-1; j_gene: TRBJ2-7; CDR3aa: CASSHLTDGLLSYEQYF; CDR3nt: TGTGCCAGCAGCCACCTCACCGATGGACTACTCTCCTACGAGCAGTACTTC
abundance: few; d_gene: TRBD1; v_gene: TRBV11-3; j_gene: TRBJ2-2; CDR3aa: CASSPGQGVPGELFF; CDR3nt: TGTGCCAGCAGCCCGGGACAGGGGGTACCCGGGGAGCTGTTTTTT
abundance: few; d_gene: TRBD1; v_gene: TRBV12-3/TRBV12-4; j_gene: TRBJ2-1; CDR3aa: CASSLAVRDRGRSNEQFF; CDR3nt: TGTGCCAGCAGTTTAGCGGTGAGGGACAGGGGCCGATCCAATGAGCAGTTCTTC
abundance: few; d_gene: .; v_gene: TRBV10-3; j_gene: TRBJ2-1; CDR3aa: CAISDFEGNEQFF; CDR3nt: TGTGCCATCAGTGACTTCGAGGGGAATGAGCAGTTCTTC
abundance: .; d_gene: TRBD2; v_gene: TRBV5-5; j_gene: TRBJ2-3; CDR3aa: CDSSYRLSSGESTDTQYF; CDR3nt: TGTGACAGCAGCTACCGACTATCCAGCGGGGAAAGCACAGATACGCAGTATTTT
abundance: .; d_gene: TRBD2; v_gene: TRBV29-1; j_gene: TRBJ2-7; CDR3aa: CSAEREVHEQYF; CDR3nt: TGCAGCGCCGAGCGGGAGGTCCACGAGCAGTACTTC
abundance: many; d_gene: TRBD1; v_gene: TRBV14; j_gene: TRBJ2-5; CDR3aa: CASSQNPGQGQETQYF; CDR3nt: TGTGCCAGCAGCCAAAACCCGGGACAGGGACAAGAGACCCAGTACTTC
abundance: .; d_gene: TRBD2; v_gene: TRBV27; j_gene: TRBJ2-1; CDR3aa: CASKPSGSGYNEQFF; CDR3nt: TGTGCCAGCAAACCAAGCGGGAGCGGCTACAATGAGCAGTTCTTC
abundance: .; d_gene: .; v_gene: TRBV6-4; j_gene: TRBJ2-1; CDR3aa: CAIRDMGHVYNEQFF; CDR3nt: TGTGCCATCCGGGACATGGGACACGTCTACAATGAGCAGTTCTTC
abundance: .; d_gene: TRBD2; v_gene: TRBV19; j_gene: TRBJ2-1; CDR3aa: CASSPLAGGHEQFF; CDR3nt: TGTGCCAGTAGCCCACTAGCGGGAGGCCATGAGCAGTTCTTC